The present TCR beta chain was sequenced within a study of blood T cell repertoires in COVID-19. At the level of the study: Whether acute or convalescent, the COVID-19 samples came from the United States, Italy and Spain. Sample material is recorded as cDNA or gDNA derived from T cells, B-cell-depleted T cells, or PBMCs.

Patients in Seattle were enrolled during active infection, then followed longitudinally. Germline CDR1 and CDR2: MNHNY and SVGAGI (reference sequence). This CDR3 is built from 12 residues. V shed 8 bases and J shed 0 bases, with 7 bases lying between them. Per the authors' pipeline: For nucleated cells, counts were estimated from reference gene primer amplification. The method was immunoSEQ multiplex PCR; TCRdb's version includes in-frame clones alone and lacks a portion of them. From that table come the V and J calls and clone size; the DNA was used to work out D and trimming. This table has about 180,000 clones, roughly 83% appearing once.

The clonotype was recovered from a woman aged 40 to 50 with COVID-19, enrolled during active disease. This chain uses TRBV6-6 with TRBJ1-1, with unresolved D. Material for sequencing was peripheral blood. CDR3 amino acids: CASGTVNTEAFF. CDR3 nucleotide sequence: TGTGCCAGCGGAACAGTGAACACTGAAGCTTTCTTT.